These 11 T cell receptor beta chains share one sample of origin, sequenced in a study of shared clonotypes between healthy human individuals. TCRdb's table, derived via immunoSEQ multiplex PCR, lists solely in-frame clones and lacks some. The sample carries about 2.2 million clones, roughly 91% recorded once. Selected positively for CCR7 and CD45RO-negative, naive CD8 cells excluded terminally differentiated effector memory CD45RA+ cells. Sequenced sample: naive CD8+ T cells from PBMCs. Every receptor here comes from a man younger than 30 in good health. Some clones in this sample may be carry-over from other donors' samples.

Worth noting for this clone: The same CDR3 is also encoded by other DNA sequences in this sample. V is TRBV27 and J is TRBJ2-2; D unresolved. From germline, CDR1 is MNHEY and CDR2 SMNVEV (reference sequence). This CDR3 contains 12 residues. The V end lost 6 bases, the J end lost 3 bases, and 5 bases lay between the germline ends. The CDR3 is CASSSDTGELFF. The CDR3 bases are TGTGCCAGCAGCTCTGACACCGGGGAGCTGTTTTTT.

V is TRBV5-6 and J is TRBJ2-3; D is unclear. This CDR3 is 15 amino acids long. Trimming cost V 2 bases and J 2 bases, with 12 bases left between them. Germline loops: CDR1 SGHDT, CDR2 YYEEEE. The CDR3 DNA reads TGTGCCAGCAGCTTTTCCGACGGATACACAGATACGCAGTATTTT. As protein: CASSFSDGYTDTQYF.

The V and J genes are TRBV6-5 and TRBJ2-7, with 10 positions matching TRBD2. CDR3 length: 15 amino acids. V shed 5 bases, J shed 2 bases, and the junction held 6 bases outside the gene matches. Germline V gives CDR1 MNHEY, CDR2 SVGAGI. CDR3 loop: CASSTGLAETYEQYF. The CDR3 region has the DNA TGTGCCAGCAGTACTGGACTAGCGGAAACCTACGAGCAGTACTTC.

The DNA for the CDR3 is TGTGCCAGCAGCTTACTCCTAGCGGTCGACAATGAGCAGTTCTTC. Translation: CASSLLLAVDNEQFF. The V gene is TRBV7-8, the J gene TRBJ2-1; 7 bases agree with TRBD2. CDR1 is SGHVS and CDR2 is FQNEAQ in the germline V gene. J gave up 5 bases and V 2 bases, and 6 bases lay outside the gene matches. The CDR3 is 15 amino acids.

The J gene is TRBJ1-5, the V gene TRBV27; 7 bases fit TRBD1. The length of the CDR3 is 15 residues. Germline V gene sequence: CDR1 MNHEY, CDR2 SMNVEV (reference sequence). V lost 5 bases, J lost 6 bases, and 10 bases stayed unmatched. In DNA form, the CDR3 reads TGTGCCAGCAGTCGCACCCCAGGGGGGATTCAGCCCCAGCATTTT. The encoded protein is CASSRTPGGIQPQHF.

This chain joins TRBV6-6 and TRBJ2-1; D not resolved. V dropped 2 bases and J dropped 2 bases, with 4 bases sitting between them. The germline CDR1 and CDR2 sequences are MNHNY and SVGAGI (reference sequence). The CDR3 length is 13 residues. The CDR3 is CASSYLPYNEQFF. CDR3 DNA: TGTGCCAGCAGTTACCTCCCCTACAATGAGCAGTTCTTC.

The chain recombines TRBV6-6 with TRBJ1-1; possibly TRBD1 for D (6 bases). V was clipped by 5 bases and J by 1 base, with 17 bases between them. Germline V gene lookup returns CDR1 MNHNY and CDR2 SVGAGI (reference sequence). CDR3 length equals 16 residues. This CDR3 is CASSNHDRYPNTEAFF. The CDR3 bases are TGTGCCAGCAGTAACCACGACAGGTACCCGAACACTGAAGCTTTCTTT.

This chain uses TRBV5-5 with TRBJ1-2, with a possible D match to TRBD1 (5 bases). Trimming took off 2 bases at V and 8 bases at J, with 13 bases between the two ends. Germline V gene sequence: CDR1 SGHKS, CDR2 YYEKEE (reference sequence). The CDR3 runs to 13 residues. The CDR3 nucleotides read TGTGCCAGCAGCTTCCAGACAGTCAAGGGCTACACCTTC. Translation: CASSFQTVKGYTF. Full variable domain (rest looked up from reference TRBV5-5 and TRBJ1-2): DAGVTQSPTHLIKTRGQQVTLRCSPISGHKSVSWYQQVLGQGPQFIFQYYEKEERGRGNFPDRFSARQFPNYSSELNVNALLLGDSALYLCASSFQTVKGYTFGSGTRLTVV.

The CDR3 loop reads CASSPGLAGNSYNEQFF. The CDR3 DNA reads as TGTGCCAGCAGTCCTGGACTAGCGGGAAACTCCTACAATGAGCAGTTCTTC. The rearrangement joins TRBV28 to TRBJ2-1, with TRBD2 matching over 12 bases. Trimming removed 5 bases from V and 0 bases from J; junction bases left unmatched: 5. The CDR3 runs 17 residues. Germline CDR1 is MDHEN and CDR2 is SYDVKM.

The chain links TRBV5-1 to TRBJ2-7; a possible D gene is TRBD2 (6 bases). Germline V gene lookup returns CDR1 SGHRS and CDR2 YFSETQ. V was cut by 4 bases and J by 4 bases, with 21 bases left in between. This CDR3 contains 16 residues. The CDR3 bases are TGCGCCAGCAGCGTAACTCATGCTAGCGTTATTTACGAGCAGTACTTC. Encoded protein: CASSVTHASVIYEQYF.

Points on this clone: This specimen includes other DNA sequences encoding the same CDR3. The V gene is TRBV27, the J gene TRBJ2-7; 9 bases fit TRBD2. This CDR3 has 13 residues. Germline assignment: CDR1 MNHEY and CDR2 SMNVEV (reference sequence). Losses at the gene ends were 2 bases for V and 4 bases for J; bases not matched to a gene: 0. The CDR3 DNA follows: TGTGCCAGCAGTTTAAGCGGGAGGTACGAGCAGTACTTC. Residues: CASSLSGRYEQYF.